The present T cell receptor beta chain was sequenced within a study of blood T cell repertoires in COVID-19 (dated by TCRdb to about 2020). General notes on the study: Samples from collaborators originated in the United States, Italy and Spain and spanned both the acute and convalescent phases of COVID-19. The material from the prospective study consisted of cDNA or gDNA derived from T cells, B-cell-depleted T cells, or PBMCs. Deeply sampled blood TCRbeta repertoires from subjects exposed to, actively infected with, or recovered from COVID-19 were included in the dataset. The repertoires were released in a freely available public database intended as a resource for research on the immune response to SARS-CoV-2. The samples were drawn from two sources: the first 160 participants of the ongoing ImmuneRACE study, and 950 to 1,500 subjects contributed by 6 global collaborators. A de-identified subject ID, COVID-19 status, age in years and sex were almost always included in the sample metadata. Where HLA class I and class II types were available, the types were taken from metadata supplied by the sample provider, not from assay-based typing. Overall study outcomes, separate from this receptor: The amount of clinical and demographic metadata varied by source and participant and was provided uncurated.

Each collaborating institution followed its own protocols to collect whole blood in K2EDTA tubes. For TCRbeta analysis, collaborator samples were shipped as frozen whole blood, as isolated PBMCs, or as DNA extracted from either sample type. For this clone: Its antigen is unknown. No base quality information exists; no much larger clone differs at one position.

The immunoSEQ Assay, a bias-controlled multiplex PCR, was used to amplify TCRbeta CDR3 regions from genomic DNA. The authors' analysis ran thus. The number of nucleated cells in each sample was estimated by amplification of reference gene primers within the assay. To quantify the absolute abundance of each unique TCRbeta CDR3 rearrangement, sequence reads were collapsed and filtered. For each sample, productive Simpson clonality was calculated by taking the square root of Simpson's diversity index across productive rearrangements. The table was pulled from immuneACCESS by TCRdb, which kept in-frame rearrangements only. Such tables lose some clones; where checked, under half of the loss comes from unresolved V genes, and the rest has no known cause. V, J and clone size derive from that table, while D and trimming were established from the DNA sequence. A total of tens of thousands of clones appear in this sample, 85% of them only once. The top ten clones comprise 3.5% to 4% of the sample.

The germline V gene yields MNHEY for CDR1 and SVGAGI for CDR2. There are 14 amino acids in the CDR3, from cysteine to phenylalanine inclusive. Only CDR3 DNA remains: 42 bases, in frame from the first base. Relative to germline, V is 8 bases shorter and J is 6 bases shorter, with 18 bases between their ends. The material sequenced was peripheral blood. This TCR was sampled from a man aged 55 to 69 with acute or convalescent COVID-19. Rearrangement joined TRBV6-5 to TRBJ2-3, and perhaps TRBD2 as D gene, on 7 matching bases. This receptor has the CDR3 CASRPVGGLDTQYF. Here is the DNA: TGTGCCAGCCGCCCTGTCGGGGGGCTCGATACGCAGTATTTT.